This paragraph reports one T cell receptor (beta chain). This sample is drawn from a study of type 1 regulatory T cells. Study as a whole: This in vitro CD4 product, T-allo10, is enriched for Tr1 cells and alloantigen-specific.

TCRdb used MiXCR to reprocess the reads, holding one entry per CDR3 protein. The sample lists 75,000 to 100,000 distinct CDR3 sequences, roughly 31% occurring once. Sequenced material: CD4+ T cells, either the whole sample or a sorted fraction (not recorded which). This sequence was found in a human donor in good health.

CDR3 nucleotides: TGCGCCAGCAGCCGACAGGGGCAGCCTGGTGGAGGCTACACCTTC. This gives the protein CASSRQGQPGGGYTF. The V and J genes are TRBV5-1 and TRBJ1-2, with TRBD1 matching 8 bases. This CDR3 contains 15 residues. In germline, CDR1 is SGHRS, CDR2 YFSETQ. The V gene end was trimmed by 4 bases and the J gene end by 8 bases; junction bases not matched to a gene: 13.